This T cell receptor beta chain appears in the sequencing data of a study of blood T cell repertoires in COVID-19. The overall study: The origin of the acute and convalescent COVID-19 samples was the United States, Italy and Spain. From T cells, B-cell-depleted T cells, or PBMCs came the material, which was cDNA or gDNA.

The CDR3 totals 15 residues. Per the germline V gene, CDR1 is MNHEY and CDR2 is SVGAGI. Trimming at V came to 6 bases and at J to 2 bases, leaving 9 bases not matched to a gene. Authors' processing steps: For nucleated cells, counts were estimated from reference gene primer amplification. Here immunoSEQ multiplex PCR was the method, and the copy in TCRdb shows in-frame clones only, minus some. Clone size and V and J calls were adopted from that table, with D and trimming inferred from the DNA. The table shows roughly 32,000 clones, with over 85% occurring only once. This sequence originates from a male donor with active COVID-19. Sequencing was done on a sample of peripheral blood. The chain carries TRBV6-5 and TRBJ1-2; TRBD1 aligns across 7 bases. In DNA form, the CDR3 reads TGTGCCAGCAGGTTACCGGGACAGAGAAACTATGGCTACACCTTC. Translating gives CASRLPGQRNYGYTF.